A single sample is the source of the 3 T cell receptor beta chains below, sequenced in a study of blood T cell repertoires in COVID-19. This table comes from immunoSEQ multiplex PCR, and its TCRdb copy is limited to in-frame clones, with some not included. Among roughly 110,000 clones listed, over 80% were seen once. The sample comprised peripheral blood. The receptors were sampled from a woman in her seventies with acute or convalescent COVID-19.

The rearrangement uses TRBV7-2 and TRBJ1-2, with 10 bases identical to TRBD1. The V gene's germline CDR1 is SGHTA and CDR2 FQGNSA. This CDR3 is 16 amino acids long. V trimming: 1 base; J trimming: 2 bases; junction bases outside the gene matches: 4. The CDR3 loop reads CASSLVPGQGNYGYTF. Written as DNA, the CDR3 is TGTGCCAGCAGCTTAGTCCCGGGACAGGGGAACTATGGCTACACCTTC. Combining the CDR3 with reference TRBV7-2 and TRBJ1-2 gives the whole variable domain GAGVSQSPSNKVTEKGKDVELRCDPISGHTALYWYRQSLGQGLEFLIYFQGNSAPDKSGLPSDRFSAERTGGSVSTLTIQRTQQEDSAVYLCASSLVPGQGNYGYTFGSGTRLTVV.

V is TRBV7-6 and J is TRBJ2-7; 10 bases line up with TRBD2. Germline-derived CDR1 and CDR2 are SGHVS and FNYEAQ. The CDR3 contains 14 residues. With V trimmed by 4 bases and J by 6 bases, 6 bases remained unmatched. This CDR3 reads CASSSSSGSGEQYF. The CDR3 nucleotides read TGTGCCAGCAGCTCCTCTAGCGGGAGTGGCGAGCAGTACTTC.

V and J are TRBV30 and TRBJ2-1; tentative D call: TRBD2 (6 bases). V gave up 4 bases and J gave up 7 bases, with 17 bases separating them. Germline assignment: CDR1 GTSNPN and CDR2 SVGIG (reference sequence). CDR3 length equals 14 residues. CDR3 nucleotide sequence: TGTGCCTGGACCCCAAGGTCGCGGGATAATGAGCAGTTCTTC. This translates into CAWTPRSRDNEQFF.